The present TCR beta chain was sequenced within a study of OX40 agonist ivuxolimab in advanced cancers. Assay used: immunoSEQ multiplex PCR; TCRdb lists only in-frame clones, some missing. The sample carries about 89,000 clones, over 75% recorded once. The CDR3 contains 14 residues. The germline V gene encodes CDR1 SGHNT and CDR2 YYREEE (reference sequence). Blood got drawn at baseline, again on cycle 4 day 1, and then on cycle 7 day 1. This clonotype was obtained from an adult with an advanced solid tumor such as melanoma, head and neck, liver or kidney cancer. The J gene is TRBJ2-5, the V gene TRBV5-4, with D possibly TRBD1 on 5 matching bases. The end of the DNA aligns better with TRBJ2-7, so the J call may be wrong. This material consisted of CD4+ or CD8+ T cells sorted from blood, taken in a trial of the OX40 agonist ivuxolimab. The CDR3 DNA follows: TGTGCCAGCAGCTTGGGGGGCTTAGCCTACGAGCAGTACTTC. This translates into CASSLGGLAYEQYF.